A single sample gave rise to the 26 T cell receptor beta chains below, sequenced in a study of T-cell memory formation after mild COVID-19 (dated by TCRdb to the early 2020s). The library came from 5' RACE. Sequencing took place on an Illumina NovaSeq 6000. Using fastp trimming at Q25 and MiXCR clonotype assembly, TCRdb reanalyzed the public sequencing data and kept in-frame beta chains. Entries that share a CDR3 protein sequence are merged under the most common genes and DNA. This sample has approximately 150,000 distinct CDR3 sequences in its table, and about an eighth of those were observed once. Of the sample, approximately 3.4% is held by the ten largest clones. Sequenced material: PBMCs or a T cell subset sorted from them (not recorded which). These TCRs come from a young man who had mild COVID-19 (a few samples of this study predate the infection). The sample titles of this study are shuffled in the database, so cell type and time point are left out; the donor was told from shared clones.

This clonotype was counted many times. This chain links TRBV6-6 with TRBJ1-1; 9 bases map to TRBD1. CDR1 MNHNY and CDR2 SVGAGI come from the germline V gene (reference sequence). V shed 5 bases and J 1 base; nucleotides not matched to a gene: 5. There are 15 residues in the CDR3. CDR3 in DNA: TGTGCCAGCAGTAATCCGGGACAGGGGAACACTGAAGCTTTCTTT. Translating gives CASSNPGQGNTEAFF.

In this sample, this clonotype turned up many times. The V gene is TRBV7-2, the J gene TRBJ2-7; D remains unclear. Per the germline V gene, CDR1 is SGHTA and CDR2 is FQGNSA. Trimming took off 3 bases at V and 4 bases at J, with 4 bases between the two ends. The CDR3 is 11 residues long. The CDR3 DNA sequence: TGTGCCAGCAGCTTCCTTTACGAGCAGTACTTC. Translating it yields CASSFLYEQYF.

This clonotype was counted at least ten times. This chain links TRBV12-3 or TRBV12-4 with TRBJ2-3; 7 positions agree with TRBD2. Trimming at V came to 6 bases and at J to 2 bases, leaving 11 bases not matched to a gene. The CDR3 extends over 16 amino acids. CDR3 in amino acids: CASRPRWAGDTDTQYF. For the CDR3, the DNA is TGTGCCAGCAGACCCCGTTGGGCGGGAGACACAGATACGCAGTATTTT.

The CDR3 protein is CASTTRFGVREETQYF. DNA for the CDR3: TGTGCCAGCACCACCCGGTTCGGGGTTCGAGAAGAGACCCAGTACTTC. The genes are TRBV12-3 or TRBV12-4 and TRBJ2-5; D might be TRBD2 (5 bases). The CDR3 consists of 16 residues. Trimming cost V 7 bases and J 3 bases, with 21 bases left between them.

This clonotype was observed a few times. This chain connects TRBV30 to TRBJ1-4, with no clear D. This CDR3 spans 13 amino acids. Germline V gene data show CDR1 as GTSNPN and CDR2 as SVGIG (reference sequence). Trimming left V 1 base short and J 7 bases short, with 10 bases between. CDR3 region: CAWSAKSTEKLFF. CDR3 nucleotide sequence: TGTGCCTGGAGTGCAAAGAGTACTGAAAAACTGTTTTTT.

This clonotype showed up just a few times. This rearrangement joins TRBV6-2 or TRBV6-3 to TRBJ2-3, with 8 bases matching TRBD2. Germline CDR1 is MNHEY and CDR2 is SVGEGT. The CDR3 contains 15 residues. With V trimmed by 7 bases and J by 5 bases, 11 bases remained unmatched. The CDR3 loop is CASKLPGGAEDTQYF. In DNA form, the CDR3 reads TGTGCCAGCAAACTACCCGGGGGGGCCGAAGATACGCAGTATTTT.

This clonotype was found a few times. The CDR3 nucleotides are TGTGCCAGCAGTACCCTGTTTCAGCCCCAGCATTTT. Amino acids: CASSTLFQPQHF. This chain links TRBV6-6 with TRBJ1-5; D is unresolved. Trimming took 5 bases from V and 6 from J, leaving 8 bases between them. This CDR3 contains 12 residues. CDR1 is MNHNY, CDR2 SVGAGI, per germline (reference sequence).

This clonotype occurred a few times. The chain combines TRBV29-1 with TRBJ2-3; D ambiguous. The CDR3 covers 13 residues. The V and J ends lost 4 bases and 1 base respectively, with 9 bases between them. Germline V CDR1 and CDR2: SQVTM, ANQGSEA. The chain's CDR3 is CSVVGRGTDTQYF. The CDR3, as DNA: TGCAGCGTTGTTGGACGGGGCACAGATACGCAGTATTTT.

In regard to this clonotype: This may stem from a read error, because a much larger clone lies one nucleotide away. The V and J genes are TRBV2 and TRBJ1-5; 8 bases match TRBD1. There are 14 residues in the CDR3. Trimming took 5 bases from V and 2 from J; bases not matched to a gene: 2. Germline assignment: CDR1 SNHLY and CDR2 FYNNEI. CDR3 in DNA: TGTGCCAGCAGTCCGACAGGGGGCAATCAGCCCCAGCATTTT. It encodes CASSPTGGNQPQHF.

This clonotype was detected many times. DNA for the CDR3: TGTGCCAGCAGCCAGGCACCATTCGGATATCAGCCCCAGCATTTT. It encodes CASSQAPFGYQPQHF. This chain links TRBV3-1 with TRBJ1-5; D is unresolved. In germline, CDR1 is LGHDT, CDR2 YNNKEL (reference sequence). The CDR3 covers 15 residues. Trimming took 3 bases from V and 5 from J, leaving 14 bases between them. The whole variable domain, remainder taken from reference TRBV3-1 and TRBJ1-5, is DTAVSQTPKYLVTQMGNDKSIKCEQNLGHDTMYWYKQDSKKFLKIMFSYNNKELIINETVPNRFSPKSPDKAHLNLHINSLELGDSAVYFCASSQAPFGYQPQHFGDGTRLSIL.

The rearrangement joins TRBV7-2 to TRBJ1-1; D not certain. CDR3 length: 14 residues. CDR1 is SGHTA, CDR2 FQGNSA, per germline. Trimming stripped 1 base from V and 6 bases from J, with 12 bases between. The CDR3 DNA reads TGTGCCAGCAGCTTAGTTACACGGGGTCCTGAAGCTTTCTTT. Protein sequence: CASSLVTRGPEAFF.

V is TRBV5-5 and J is TRBJ1-3; D not resolved. Germline-derived CDR1 and CDR2 are SGHKS and YYEKEE (reference sequence). V was shortened by 4 bases and J by 1 base, with 12 bases between the two germline ends. CDR3 size: 15 residues. The CDR3 DNA sequence: TGTGCCAGCAGCCGGACCGACTTTTCTGGAAACACCATATATTTT. Translated, it gives CASSRTDFSGNTIYF.

The V gene is TRBV3-1, the J gene TRBJ2-7; D gene ambiguous. The CDR3 runs to 12 residues. Deletions cut 0 bases from V and 5 bases from J, with 5 bases between. Germline V CDR1 and CDR2: LGHDT, YNNKEL (reference sequence). The CDR3 sequence: CASSQDSDEQYF. As DNA, the CDR3 is TGTGCCAGCAGCCAAGACTCGGACGAGCAGTACTTC.

The V gene is TRBV12-3 or TRBV12-4, the J gene TRBJ1-2; 12 bases are a match to TRBD1. V lost 5 bases, J lost 8 bases, and 12 bases stayed unmatched. The CDR3 runs to 16 residues. The CDR3 bases are TGTGCCAGCAGTGGATCCGGGACAGGGGGCCTTCGGGGCTACACCTTC. It codes for CASSGSGTGGLRGYTF.

This clonotype was counted only a few times. This chain connects TRBV7-8 to TRBJ2-1, with 8 bases that match TRBD1. The ends lost 2 bases at V and 5 bases at J; junction bases unmatched: 8. The germline CDR1 and CDR2 sequences are SGHVS and FQNEAQ. This CDR3 spans 16 amino acids. The CDR3 DNA is TGTGCCAGCAGCTTAACTGCGACAGGGGACCACAATGAGCAGTTCTTC. This codes for CASSLTATGDHNEQFF.

There are many counts of this clonotype. CDR3 sequence: CSVSGYNEQFF. For the CDR3, the DNA is TGCAGCGTTTCGGGATACAATGAGCAGTTCTTC. The chain joins TRBV29-1 to TRBJ2-1; possible D gene TRBD2, 5 bases. The germline CDR1 and CDR2 sequences are SQVTM and ANQGSEA. V lost 5 bases and J lost 4, with 6 bases in between. CDR3 length equals 11 residues.

This clonotype was seen a handful of times. The rearrangement joins TRBV5-1 to TRBJ2-1; D is unresolved. The length of the CDR3 is 15 residues. V was pared by 3 bases and J by 0 bases, with 10 bases between. Germline V gene data show CDR1 as SGHRS and CDR2 as YFSETQ. This CDR3 reads CASSSHGSSYNEQFF. DNA for the CDR3: TGCGCCAGCAGCTCCCACGGTAGCTCCTACAATGAGCAGTTCTTC.

The chain employs TRBV20-1 and TRBJ2-3; D might be TRBD1 (5 bases). The CDR3 is 16 residues long. Trimming cost V 7 bases and J 2 bases, with 22 bases left between them. Germline CDR1 and CDR2: DFQATT and SNEGSKA (reference sequence). The CDR3, as DNA: TGCAGTGGAGAGATGGGGTGGCAGGGAAACACAGATACGCAGTATTTT. Its translation is CSGEMGWQGNTDTQYF.

This chain links TRBV7-2 with TRBJ1-2, with unresolved D. Per the germline V gene, CDR1 is SGHTA and CDR2 is FQGNSA. This CDR3 is 14 amino acids long. With 5 bases removed from V and 1 base from J, the gap between germline ends came to 11 bases. The CDR3 DNA is TGTGCCAGCAGCCGAATAGGACTTAACTATGGCTACACCTTC. This sequence encodes CASSRIGLNYGYTF.

The chain combines TRBV7-2 with TRBJ1-2, with unresolved D. The CDR3 sequence is 14 residues long. Germline V CDR1 and CDR2: SGHTA, FQGNSA. Trimming took 5 bases from V and 4 from J, leaving 14 bases between them. This CDR3 reads CASSTSPAGYGYTF. CDR3 bases: TGTGCCAGCAGCACAAGCCCCGCTGGCTATGGCTACACCTTC.

This clonotype showed up just a few times. The chain's CDR3 is CASREGEGYGYTF. The CDR3 DNA sequence: TGTGCCAGCAGGGAGGGGGAGGGCTATGGCTACACCTTC. The chain employs TRBV12-3 or TRBV12-4 and TRBJ1-2; weak D call: TRBD1 (6 bases). The CDR3 has 13 amino acids. The ends were cut back, 6 bases at V and 4 bases at J, with 12 bases in the middle.

The sample holds many counts of this clonotype. The V and J genes are TRBV11-2 and TRBJ2-1; 7 bases are shared with TRBD1. Germline CDR1 and CDR2: SGHAT and FQNNGV. The CDR3 is 15 amino acids. The V gene end was trimmed by 1 base and the J gene end by 6 bases; junction bases not matched to a gene: 6. The CDR3 region is CASSLGWTGINEQFF. The CDR3 DNA follows: TGTGCCAGCAGCTTAGGGTGGACAGGTATCAATGAGCAGTTCTTC.

The CDR3 DNA reads TGTGCCAGCAGGCTCGGCAAGGCCAGGGCCGATTCACCCCTCCACTTT. This encodes CASRLGKARADSPLHF. This chain uses TRBV12-3 or TRBV12-4 with TRBJ1-6; TRBD1 might be the D (5 bases). With 6 bases removed from V and 8 bases from J, the gap between germline ends came to 20 bases. The CDR3 is 16 residues long.

This clonotype was detected only a few times. This sequence joins TRBV23-1 and TRBJ1-5, with 8 nucleotides matching TRBD1. TRBV23-1 is an open reading frame, and its role is uncertain. There are 15 residues in the CDR3. V lost 3 bases, J lost 6 bases, and 7 bases stayed unmatched. In DNA form, the CDR3 reads TGCGCCAGCAGTCATCGACAGGGGTGGACTCAGCCCCAGCATTTT. It is translated as CASSHRQGWTQPQHF.

This clonotype was seen a few times. This sequence joins TRBV12-3 or TRBV12-4 and TRBJ1-2; a weak D match, TRBD1 (6 bases). V was trimmed by 6 bases and J by 9 bases, leaving 17 bases between them. The CDR3 totals 13 residues. The CDR3 DNA sequence: TGTGCCAGCAGCTCCCGTGGGGGGGCGAGCTACACCTTC. Amino acids: CASSSRGGASYTF.

This clonotype was counted only a few times. This chain links TRBV9 with TRBJ2-3; 8 nucleotides line up with TRBD2. CDR3 length: 14 residues. Germline lookup yields CDR1 SGDLS and CDR2 YYNGEE. Losses at the gene ends were 4 bases for V and 5 bases for J; bases not matched to a gene: 6. The CDR3 DNA is TGTGCCAGCAGCAAAGAGGCGGGAGGAGATACGCAGTATTTT. Translating gives CASSKEAGGDTQYF. Combining the CDR3 with reference TRBV9 and TRBJ2-3 gives the whole variable domain DSGVTQTPKHLITATGQRVTLRCSPRSGDLSVYWYQQSLDQGLQFLIQYYNGEERAKGNILERFSAQQFPDLHSELNLSSLELGDSALYFCASSKEAGGDTQYFGPGTRLTVL.